Many counts were recorded for the clone carrying this TCR beta chain. The antigen remains unidentified. V dropped 1 base and J dropped 10; count of bases not matched to a gene: 9. There are 15 residues in the CDR3. CDR1 is SGHRS, CDR2 YFSETQ, per germline. The data originate from a study of neurological immune-mediated disorders. Study conclusions and caveats: HTLV-1-associated myelopathy led in TCR clonal expansion, while multiple sclerosis ranked lowest, below healthy controls.

The time point: longitudinal time-point 1 (baseline). Stored at -80 C, 2 million PBMCs were the source of the unsorted libraries. The cDNA was synthesized by 5'RACE incorporating 10-nucleotide random UMIs. Using its own MiXCR run on the 5' RACE reads, TCRdb lists one record per CDR3 protein. The sample includes some 60,000 distinct CDR3 sequences, 9.5% to 12% of them seen just once. The source of this sequence is a male donor with HTLV-1-associated myelopathy (HAM/TSP). The genes are TRBV5-1 and TRBJ2-1; 9 bases agree with TRBD2. The source material was PBMCs. In DNA form, the CDR3 reads TGCGCCAGCAGCTTGTTGACTAGCGGCGGGCAGGAGCAGTTCTTC. Residues: CASSLLTSGGQEQFF.